This record concerns one T cell receptor (beta chain) sequence. Unique molecular identifier tags were affixed to discrete cDNA molecules. MiXCR was run by TCRdb on the 5' RACE reads, yielding one entry per CDR3 protein. The sample shows roughly 75,000 distinct CDR3 sequences, 10% to 12% of them seen only once. In germline, CDR1 is SGHTA, CDR2 FQGNSA. This CDR3 contains 12 residues. V lost 8 bases and J 3 bases, leaving 10 bases between the germline ends. This specimen comes from a study of early T cells in non-severe SARS-CoV-2 infection. Study-wide background: Chains stayed unpaired after sequencing of bulk RNA from unsorted whole blood.

The TCR was taken from an adult who was a healthcare worker with PCR-confirmed SARS-CoV-2 infection or an uninfected control (not recorded which). The chain has TRBV7-2 and TRBJ2-5, with a weak D call TRBD2 (5 bases). Sequences were obtained from whole blood. The CDR3 region is CASSRREETQYF. The CDR3 region has the DNA TGTGCCAGCTCCCGGCGGGAAGAGACCCAGTACTTC.